This passage covers 16 T cell receptor beta chains from one sample sequenced in a study of blood T cell repertoires in COVID-19. Sequencing used immunoSEQ multiplex PCR; TCRdb keeps in-frame clones, though not all of them. The top ten clones hold less than 5% of a sample with roughly 200,000 clones, 80% to 90% of them seen once. Sequenced sample: PBMCs or T cells enriched from blood (not recorded which). These receptors were obtained from a woman aged 40-49 years with acute COVID-19.

The chain links TRBV5-8 to TRBJ1-3; 9 nucleotides align to TRBD1. Looked up from germline, CDR1 is SGHTS and CDR2 is YDEGEE. Trimming at V came to 4 bases and at J to 4 bases, leaving 21 bases not matched to a gene. The CDR3 has 20 residues. CDR3 bases: TGTGCCAGCAGCCGTCAACGGACAGGGGCGGCAGCATCCTCGGGAAACACCATATATTTT. Protein product: CASSRQRTGAAASSGNTIYF.

The chain combines TRBV15 with TRBJ2-7, with D perhaps matching TRBD2 (5 bases). With 0 bases removed from V and 0 bases from J, the gap between germline ends came to 12 bases. The length of the CDR3 is 16 residues. Germline CDR1 and CDR2: LNHNV and YYDKDF (reference sequence). CDR3 nucleotides: TGTGCCACCAGCAGAGATGGACTCTGGAGCTCCTACGAGCAGTACTTC. Translation: CATSRDGLWSSYEQYF.

The CDR3 DNA follows: TGTGCCAGCAGCCAAGTCCTAGCGGGAGTCGGCGAGCAGTACTTC. Translating gives CASSQVLAGVGEQYF. V gene TRBV3-1 (or the pseudogene TRBV3-2) combines with J gene TRBJ2-7; 10 bases fit TRBD2. The CDR3 is made up of 15 amino acids. Germline V gene lookup returns CDR1 LGHDT and CDR2 YNNKEL (reference sequence). V dropped 1 base and J dropped 6; count of bases not matched to a gene: 6.

The chain recombines TRBV7-2 with TRBJ2-4, with TRBD2 matching 7 bases. Germline V lookup: CDR1 SGHTA, CDR2 FQGNSA. This CDR3 is 14 amino acids long. V dropped 2 bases and J dropped 9; count of bases not matched to a gene: 7. Here the CDR3 reads CASSLTSSGSIQYF. CDR3 in DNA: TGTGCCAGCAGCTTAACCTCTAGCGGAAGCATTCAGTACTTC. The full variable domain, rest sourced from reference TRBV7-2 and TRBJ2-4, is GAGVSQSPSNKVTEKGKDVELRCDPISGHTALYWYRQSLGQGLEFLIYFQGNSAPDKSGLPSDRFSAERTGGSVSTLTIQRTQQEDSAVYLCASSLTSSGSIQYFGAGTRLSVL.

This sequence joins TRBV2 and TRBJ2-2; D not certain. CDR3 size: 15 residues. Trimming removed 7 bases from V and 4 bases from J, with 16 bases in between. Germline V lookup: CDR1 SNHLY, CDR2 FYNNEI. The CDR3 DNA reads TGTGCCAGCAAACAAGCGTACCTGGTCACCGGGGAGCTGTTTTTT. Translating it yields CASKQAYLVTGELFF.

This chain joins TRBV4-3 and TRBJ2-2; TRBD1 might be the D (6 bases). The CDR3 has 17 amino acids. V was cut by 0 bases and J by 5 bases, with 16 bases left in between. Germline V gene lookup returns CDR1 LGHNA and CDR2 YSLEER. For the CDR3, the DNA is TGCGCCAGCAGCCAAGATTTCAAACAGGGTGGGACCGGGGAGCTGTTTTTT. This gives the protein CASSQDFKQGGTGELFF.

V gene TRBV7-2 combines with J gene TRBJ1-2, with 7 bases identical to TRBD1. This CDR3 has 15 residues. CDR1 and CDR2 (germline): SGHTA, FQGNSA. V dropped 2 bases and J dropped 4; count of bases not matched to a gene: 7. The CDR3 loop reads CASSLPRTGLYGYTF. CDR3 in DNA: TGTGCCAGCAGCTTACCCCGGACAGGCCTCTATGGCTACACCTTC.

The chain couples TRBV28 to TRBJ2-6; 10 nucleotides line up with TRBD1. J was trimmed by 2 bases and V by 5 bases; bases with no gene match: 15. This CDR3 region has 20 residues. Germline V gene sequence: CDR1 MDHEN, CDR2 SYDVKM. The CDR3: CASSTTGGGGLGPGANVLTF. The CDR3, as DNA: TGTGCCAGCAGTACGACAGGGGGCGGGGGCCTCGGGCCTGGGGCCAACGTCCTGACTTTC.

This rearrangement joins TRBV2 to TRBJ2-7; the D gene is possibly TRBD1 (6 bases). Germline V CDR1 and CDR2: SNHLY, FYNNEI. V gave up 5 bases and J gave up 2 bases, with 10 bases separating them. CDR3 length: 13 amino acids. CDR3 loop: CASSPTGAYEQYF. The DNA for the CDR3 is TGTGCCAGCAGTCCGACAGGAGCCTACGAGCAGTACTTC.

This chain joins TRBV6-1 and TRBJ1-2; 7 bases match TRBD1. The CDR3 sequence is 13 residues long. The V and J ends lost 1 base and 6 bases, in that order; junction bases with no gene match: 2. The germline V gene encodes CDR1 MNHNS and CDR2 SASEGT. CDR3 bases: TGTGCCAGCAGTGAAGTACAGGGGAATGGCTACACCTTC. It yields the protein CASSEVQGNGYTF.

V gene TRBV19 combines with J gene TRBJ1-2; 10 nucleotides line up with TRBD1. The CDR3 length is 15 residues. J gave up 6 bases and V 6 bases, and 10 bases lay outside the gene matches. The germline gives CDR1 LNHDA, CDR2 SQIVND (reference sequence). CDR3 in DNA: TGTGCCAGTAGCGACGACAGGGGGCTTTTAAATGGCTACACCTTC. The encoded protein is CASSDDRGLLNGYTF.

The chain links TRBV29-1 to TRBJ2-7; tentative D call: TRBD1 (6 bases). Germline-derived CDR1 and CDR2 are SQVTM and ANQGSEA. V lost 1 base and J lost 5, with 15 bases in between. The CDR3 spans 14 residues. CDR3: CSVEGTQGTHEQYF. Written as DNA, the CDR3 is TGCAGCGTTGAAGGTACACAGGGCACCCACGAGCAGTACTTC.

The chain has TRBV3-1 (or the pseudogene TRBV3-2) and TRBJ1-1; a weak D match, TRBD1 (5 bases). Trimming stripped 3 bases from V and 1 base from J, with 12 bases between. The length of the CDR3 is 15 residues. The germline V gene has CDR1 LGHDT and CDR2 YNNKEL (reference sequence). In nucleotides, the CDR3 is TGTGCCAGCAGCCAGCCCCGACAGTCGAACACTGAAGCTTTCTTT. Amino acids: CASSQPRQSNTEAFF.

J is TRBJ2-5 and V is TRBV28; weak D call: TRBD1 (5 bases). This CDR3 spans 15 amino acids. Trimming shortened V by 7 bases and J by 0 bases, and 15 bases separated the two germline ends. Germline CDR1 is MDHEN and CDR2 is SYDVKM. The CDR3 DNA follows: TGTGCCAGCACCTCCCTTTTAGGGGACCAAGAGACCCAGTACTTC. This encodes CASTSLLGDQETQYF.

The gene calls are TRBV12-3 or TRBV12-4 and TRBJ2-1, with a tentative D call TRBD2 (5 bases). Trimming took 11 bases from V and 9 from J, leaving 17 bases between them. The length of the CDR3 is 12 residues. Here the CDR3 reads CAARVGVGEQFF. DNA for the CDR3: TGTGCCGCGCGGGTTGGGGTCGGTGAGCAGTTCTTC.

V is TRBV6-2 or TRBV6-3 and J is TRBJ2-1; a possible D gene is TRBD2 (6 bases). The CDR3 extends over 16 amino acids. From germline, CDR1 is MNHEY and CDR2 SVGEGT. The V end lost 4 bases, the J end lost 4 bases, and 17 bases lay between the germline ends. The CDR3 loop reads CASSSGVARGYNEQFF. CDR3 DNA sequence: TGTGCCAGCAGTTCGGGGGTAGCGCGAGGTTACAATGAGCAGTTCTTC.